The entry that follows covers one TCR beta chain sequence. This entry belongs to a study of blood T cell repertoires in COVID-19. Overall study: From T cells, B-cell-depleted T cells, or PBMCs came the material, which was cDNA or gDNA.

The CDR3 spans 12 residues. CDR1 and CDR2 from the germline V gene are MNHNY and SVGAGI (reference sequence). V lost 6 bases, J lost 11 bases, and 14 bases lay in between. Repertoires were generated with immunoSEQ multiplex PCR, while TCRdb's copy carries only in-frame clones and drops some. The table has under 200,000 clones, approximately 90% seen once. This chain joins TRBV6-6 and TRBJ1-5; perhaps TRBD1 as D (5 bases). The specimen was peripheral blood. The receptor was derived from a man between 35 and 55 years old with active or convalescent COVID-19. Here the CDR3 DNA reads TGTGCCAGCAGACTCCCTGACAGATCCCAGCATTTT. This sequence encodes CASRLPDRSQHF.